The 12 T cell receptor beta chains below were found in one sample sequenced in a study of CD8+ T cells in alopecia areata (dated by TCRdb to about 2018). The time point label of this sample denotes: baseline before oral tofacitinib. Library preparation used the immunoSEQ multiplex PCR assay. RNA was extracted from all samples and reverse transcribed into cDNA as template for TCR sequencing. Here the immuneACCESS table is served through TCRdb, limited to in-frame sequences with V and J called. Missing clones are a known gap in these copies; in checked studies unresolved V genes cover under half, and the rest lacks a known reason. A total of fewer than 200,000 clones appear in this sample, around three fifths of them only once. The ten largest clonotypes hold over 12% of the sample. Sequenced material: CD4+ T cells sorted from blood, taken at week 0. The receptors were sampled from a human donor with alopecia areata.

CDR3 region: CSVATGQSYEQYF. The CDR3 DNA is TGCAGCGTAGCTACGGGGCAGTCCTACGAGCAGTACTTC. This rearrangement joins TRBV29-1 to TRBJ2-7; D might be TRBD1 or TRBD2, each matching 5 bases. The CDR3 is made up of 13 amino acids. V was shortened by 6 bases and J by 1 base, with 13 bases between the two germline ends. Germline values: CDR1 SQVTM, CDR2 ANQGSEA.

The V call is TRBV30, the J call TRBJ2-5; the D call may be TRBD1 or TRBD2 (5 bases each). The germline CDR1 and CDR2 sequences are GTSNPN and SVGIG (reference sequence). Trimming took off 3 bases at V and 7 bases at J, with 9 bases between the two ends. This CDR3 has 11 amino acids. The CDR3 here is CAWSGARTQYF. CDR3 coding DNA: TGTGCCTGGAGCGGGGCCAGGACCCAGTACTTC.

This clone appeared a few times. The genes are TRBV15 and TRBJ2-7, with 7 bases that match TRBD1. CDR1 and CDR2 (germline): LNHNV, YYDKDF (reference sequence). The junction had 12 bases not matched to a gene; V was cut back by 0 bases and J by 10 bases. The CDR3 spans 15 residues. The CDR3: CATSRDFSTGTNQYF. The CDR3 DNA follows: TGTGCCACCAGCAGAGATTTTTCGACAGGGACAAATCAGTACTTC.

V gene TRBV4-2 combines with J gene TRBJ2-5; D is ambiguous. Germline V CDR1 and CDR2: LGHNA, YNFKEQ. Trimming took off 1 base at V and 5 bases at J, with 8 bases between the two ends. The CDR3 runs to 13 residues. In nucleotides, the CDR3 is TGTGCCAGCAGCCAAGGCCGAGCGGAGACCCAGTACTTC. It specifies CASSQGRAETQYF.

The chain employs TRBV29-1 and TRBJ1-5, with D perhaps TRBD1 (5 bases). The CDR3 consists of 16 residues. V was pared by 5 bases and J by 1 base, with 18 bases between. Germline CDR1 reads SQVTM; CDR2 reads ANQGSEA. CDR3 coding DNA: TGCAGCGTTCCCAGGGAGAAAGCGTGGAGCAATCAGCCCCAGCATTTT. Its translation: CSVPREKAWSNQPQHF.

The CDR3 DNA reads TGTGCCAGCAGCTTGCTCGGGCAAGAGACCCAGTACTTC. Amino acid sequence: CASSLLGQETQYF. The J gene is TRBJ2-5, the V gene TRBV5-6; the D is unclear. V lost 1 base to trimming and J lost 2 bases, with 6 bases between them. The CDR3 is 13 residues long. Germline CDR1 SGHDT, CDR2 YYEEEE.

The genes are TRBV5-1 and TRBJ2-7; 9 bases align to TRBD1. This CDR3 is built from 17 residues. Trimming took 0 bases from V and 2 from J; bases not matched to a gene: 9. From germline, CDR1 is SGHRS and CDR2 YFSETQ. The CDR3 region has the DNA TGCGCCAGCAGCTTGGAGGGTTTGGGACAGGGACCCTACGAGCAGTACTTC. It translates to CASSLEGLGQGPYEQYF.

This clone was seen more than once but under ten times. The chain employs TRBV7-8 and TRBJ2-5; D may be TRBD1 (6 bases). The CDR3 loop spans 20 amino acids. Germline V CDR1 and CDR2: SGHVS, FQNEAQ. V was cut by 0 bases and J by 2 bases, with 25 bases left in between. The CDR3 DNA reads as TGTGCCAGCAGCTTAGCGCCACGCGGCTGGGCAGGGGCATTGCAAGAGACCCAGTACTTC. Translated, it gives CASSLAPRGWAGALQETQYF.

V gene TRBV5-1 combines with J gene TRBJ1-1; TRBD1 agrees at 8 bases. CDR1 is SGHRS and CDR2 is YFSETQ in the germline V gene. The CDR3 has 15 residues. J lost 1 base, V lost 5 bases, and 7 bases had no gene match. This CDR3 is CASSRNGQGNTEAFF. Here the CDR3 DNA reads TGCGCCAGCAGTCGAAACGGACAGGGGAACACTGAAGCTTTCTTT.

The J gene is TRBJ2-2, the V gene TRBV27; no reliable D call. Trimming left V 6 bases short and J 2 bases short, with 10 bases between. Germline V gene lookup returns CDR1 MNHEY and CDR2 SMNVEV (reference sequence). The CDR3 has 14 residues. CDR3 sequence reads: CASSLYRNTGELFF. Here the CDR3 DNA reads TGTGCCAGCAGCTTGTATAGAAACACCGGGGAGCTGTTTTTT.

The J gene is TRBJ1-4, the V gene TRBV4-1; possible D gene TRBD1, 5 bases. Germline CDR1 is MGHRA and CDR2 is YSYEKL. CDR3 length: 15 amino acids. V lost 6 bases, J lost 5 bases, and 16 bases lay in between. CDR3 region: CASRRLGGRNEKLFF. The CDR3 DNA sequence: TGCGCCAGCAGGCGCCTGGGGGGACGGAATGAAAAACTGTTTTTT.

This clone showed up just a few times. This chain joins TRBV28 and TRBJ1-1; D is undetermined. CDR3 length: 13 residues. Per the germline V gene, CDR1 is MDHEN and CDR2 is SYDVKM. With 3 bases removed from V and 6 bases from J, the gap between germline ends came to 11 bases. As DNA, the CDR3 is TGTGCCAGCAGTTTGGCCGAGACATCTGAAGCTTTCTTT. Its translation is CASSLAETSEAFF.